The rows below give T cell receptor beta chains drawn from one sample of a study of cytomegalovirus exposure and HLA in healthy donors. The table came from immunoSEQ multiplex PCR; TCRdb's copy has only in-frame clones and leaves some out. The sample lists 150,000 to 200,000 clones; 84% were seen once. The sample was PBMCs. These receptors all stem from a woman under 40 in good health and CMV-seropositive. Each CDR3 is given with its conserved first and last residue. The D gene is left open where the match is weak. Rows may omit the clone size; those that give it use once, few, many or a size class.

v_gene: TRBV9; abundance: once; j_gene: TRBJ1-1; d_gene: TRBD1; CDR3aa: CASSVAGTGDTEAFF; CDR3nt: TGTGCCAGCAGCGTGGCCGGGACAGGGGACACTGAAGCTTTCTTT
v_gene: TRBV7-8; abundance: -; j_gene: TRBJ2-7; d_gene: TRBD2; CDR3aa: CASSRSGGSSYEQYF; CDR3nt: TGTGCCAGCAGCCGTAGCGGGGGAAGCTCCTACGAGCAGTACTTC
v_gene: TRBV18; abundance: -; j_gene: TRBJ2-3; d_gene: TRBD2; CDR3aa: CASSPGLANTDTQYF; CDR3nt: TGTGCCAGCTCGCCCGGACTAGCGAACACAGATACGCAGTATTTT
v_gene: TRBV7-9; abundance: -; j_gene: TRBJ2-1; d_gene: -; CDR3aa: CASSSLLVGKGYNEQFF; CDR3nt: TGTGCCAGCAGTTCACTCCTAGTGGGGAAGGGGTACAATGAGCAGTTCTTC
v_gene: TRBV6-5; abundance: -; j_gene: TRBJ2-1; d_gene: -; CDR3aa: CASSYDVTNEQFF; CDR3nt: TGTGCCAGCAGTTACGATGTTACTAATGAGCAGTTCTTC
v_gene: TRBV27; abundance: once; j_gene: TRBJ2-3; d_gene: -; CDR3aa: CASLRAQTSTDTQYF; CDR3nt: TGTGCCAGCCTGAGGGCCCAGACTAGCACAGATACGCAGTATTTT
v_gene: TRBV18; abundance: -; j_gene: TRBJ2-1; d_gene: TRBD2; CDR3aa: CASSPQGLAGGGEQFF; CDR3nt: TGTGCCAGCTCACCGCAGGGACTAGCGGGAGGCGGTGAGCAGTTCTTC
v_gene: TRBV2; abundance: -; j_gene: TRBJ2-1; d_gene: TRBD2; CDR3aa: CASSGRLANYNEQFF; CDR3nt: TGTGCCAGCAGTGGACGACTAGCGAACTACAATGAGCAGTTCTTC
v_gene: TRBV5-1; abundance: once; j_gene: TRBJ2-2; d_gene: TRBD1; CDR3aa: CASRAGTGTDGELFF; CDR3nt: TGCGCCAGCAGAGCCGGGACAGGGACGGACGGGGAGCTGTTTTTT
v_gene: TRBV2; abundance: -; j_gene: TRBJ2-1; d_gene: -; CDR3aa: CASSEAFSSPQFF; CDR3nt: TGTGCCAGCAGTGAAGCTTTCAGTTCGCCGCAGTTCTTC
v_gene: TRBV7-9; abundance: -; j_gene: TRBJ2-7; d_gene: TRBD2; CDR3aa: CASSSSGTYEQYF; CDR3nt: TGTGCCAGCAGCTCTAGCGGGACCTACGAGCAGTACTTC
v_gene: TRBV5-1; abundance: -; j_gene: TRBJ1-1; d_gene: TRBD1; CDR3aa: CASSPFYEGQGIVAFF; CDR3nt: TGCGCCAGCAGCCCGTTCTATGAGGGACAGGGAATAGTGGCTTTCTTT
v_gene: TRBV7-9; abundance: -; j_gene: TRBJ1-3; d_gene: -; CDR3aa: CASSLQVLSGNTIYF; CDR3nt: TGTGCCAGCAGCCTGCAGGTGCTCTCTGGAAACACCATATATTTT
v_gene: TRBV7-2; abundance: -; j_gene: TRBJ1-1; d_gene: -; CDR3aa: CASSPQSGLNEAFF; CDR3nt: TGTGCCAGCAGCCCACAGAGCGGTTTGAATGAAGCTTTCTTT
v_gene: TRBV4-2; abundance: once; j_gene: TRBJ2-1; d_gene: TRBD2; CDR3aa: CASSQELAGLADYNEQFF; CDR3nt: TGTGCCAGCAGCCAAGAGCTTGCCGGACTAGCGGATTACAATGAGCAGTTCTTC
v_gene: TRBV5-1; abundance: -; j_gene: TRBJ1-2; d_gene: -; CDR3aa: CASSLAAGFLEGYTF; CDR3nt: TGCGCCAGCAGCTTGGCTGCGGGTTTCCTAGAAGGCTACACCTTC
v_gene: TRBV2; abundance: -; j_gene: TRBJ1-4; d_gene: -; CDR3aa: CASSELNEKLFF; CDR3nt: TGTGCCAGCAGTGAATTAAATGAAAAACTGTTTTTT
v_gene: TRBV5-1; abundance: -; j_gene: TRBJ2-1; d_gene: -; CDR3aa: CASSPRGYNEQFF; CDR3nt: TGCGCCAGCAGCCCTCGAGGTTACAATGAGCAGTTCTTC
v_gene: TRBV2; abundance: once; j_gene: TRBJ2-7; d_gene: TRBD1; CDR3aa: CASSESGGFGYEQYF; CDR3nt: TGTGCCAGCAGTGAGTCAGGGGGCTTCGGCTACGAGCAGTACTTC
v_gene: TRBV14; abundance: once; j_gene: TRBJ1-5; d_gene: -; CDR3aa: CASSRGGEQPQHF; CDR3nt: TGTGCCAGCAGCCGAGGAGGGGAACAGCCCCAGCATTTT
v_gene: TRBV29-1; abundance: -; j_gene: TRBJ2-1; d_gene: -; CDR3aa: CSAESRLNEQFF; CDR3nt: TGCAGCGCCGAGAGCCGCCTCAATGAGCAGTTCTTC
v_gene: TRBV19; abundance: -; j_gene: TRBJ2-1; d_gene: TRBD2; CDR3aa: CASSELAQMTYNEQFF; CDR3nt: TGTGCCAGTAGCGAACTAGCGCAAATGACCTACAATGAGCAGTTCTTC
v_gene: TRBV29-1; abundance: -; j_gene: TRBJ2-1; d_gene: -; CDR3aa: CSVNRDEQFF; CDR3nt: TGCAGCGTCAACAGGGATGAGCAGTTCTTC
v_gene: TRBV11-2; abundance: -; j_gene: TRBJ2-7; d_gene: -; CDR3aa: CASSFVPGIYEQYF; CDR3nt: TGTGCCAGCAGCTTTGTGCCGGGGATTTACGAGCAGTACTTC
v_gene: TRBV19; abundance: -; j_gene: TRBJ2-5; d_gene: TRBD1; CDR3aa: CASSQGAQETQYF; CDR3nt: TGTGCCAGTTCACAGGGGGCCCAAGAGACCCAGTACTTC
v_gene: TRBV28; abundance: -; j_gene: TRBJ1-1; d_gene: TRBD1; CDR3aa: CASSTGATEAFF; CDR3nt: TGTGCCAGCAGCACAGGGGCTACTGAAGCTTTCTTT
v_gene: TRBV28; abundance: -; j_gene: TRBJ2-7; d_gene: -; CDR3aa: CATQGRGSSYEQYF; CDR3nt: TGTGCCACCCAAGGGCGGGGTAGCTCCTACGAGCAGTACTTC
v_gene: TRBV2; abundance: -; j_gene: TRBJ2-7; d_gene: TRBD1; CDR3aa: CASMGDSSYEQYF; CDR3nt: TGTGCCAGCATGGGGGACAGCTCCTACGAGCAGTACTTC
v_gene: TRBV6-1; abundance: few; j_gene: TRBJ2-2; d_gene: TRBD1; CDR3aa: CASSGTGETGELFF; CDR3nt: TGTGCCAGTTCCGGGACAGGGGAAACCGGGGAGCTGTTTTTT